Presented here are 10 T cell receptor beta chains from one specimen sequenced in a study of cytomegalovirus exposure and HLA in healthy donors. In the PCR, 60 Vbeta and 13 Jbeta primers were used. TCRdb's table, derived via immunoSEQ multiplex PCR, lists solely in-frame clones and lacks some. The sample contains 140,000 to 150,000 clones, approximately 79% of which appear only once. The sample comprised PBMCs. These TCRs come from a woman aged 25-40 years in good health and CMV-seronegative.

The chain carries TRBV11-1 and TRBJ2-2, with TRBD1 as a possible D gene (6 bases). Looked up from germline, CDR1 is SGHAT and CDR2 is FQDESV (reference sequence). The CDR3 contains 16 residues. Between the trimmed V and J ends, which lost 2 bases and 2 bases, there was a span of 12 bases. Here the CDR3 DNA reads TGTGCCAGCAGCTTACGGGCAGGGGCCAACACCGGGGAGCTGTTTTTT. It translates to CASSLRAGANTGELFF.

V gene TRBV7-9 combines with J gene TRBJ2-2; D remains unclear. Germline loops: CDR1 SEHNR, CDR2 FQNEAQ (reference sequence). The CDR3 is 14 amino acids. V was cut by 2 bases and J by 0 bases, with 4 bases left in between. CDR3 DNA: TGTGCCAGCAGCTTATTTACGAACACCGGGGAGCTGTTTTTT. Its translation: CASSLFTNTGELFF. The full variable domain, with the rest looked up from reference TRBV7-9 and TRBJ2-2, is DTGVSQNPRHKITKRGQNVTFRCDPISEHNRLYWYRQTLGQGPEFLTYFQNEAQLEKSRLLSDRFSAERPKGSFSTLEIQRTEQGDSAMYLCASSLFTNTGELFFGEGSRLTVL.

This chain links TRBV5-6 with TRBJ1-6, with 7 bases lining up with TRBD1. Trimming took 2 bases from V and 8 from J; bases not matched to a gene: 7. The CDR3 is 15 amino acids. The V gene's germline CDR1 is SGHDT and CDR2 YYEEEE. This CDR3 is CASSLGGTYYSPLHF. DNA for the CDR3: TGTGCCAGCAGCTTAGGGGGCACTTATTATTCACCCCTCCACTTT.

The chain has TRBV5-4 and TRBJ1-2; D is perhaps TRBD1 (6 bases). The CDR3 is made up of 14 amino acids. Between the trimmed V and J ends, which lost 1 base and 4 bases, there was a span of 11 bases. CDR1 and CDR2 (germline): SGHNT, YYREEE (reference sequence). CDR3 amino acids: CASSLSRGLYGYTF. The CDR3 nucleotides are TGTGCCAGCAGCTTGTCCAGGGGCCTCTATGGCTACACCTTC.

This chain links TRBV19 with TRBJ2-7; 8 nucleotides align to TRBD1. J was trimmed by 0 bases and V by 5 bases; bases with no gene match: 9. In germline, CDR1 is LNHDA, CDR2 SQIVND (reference sequence). The CDR3 loop spans 16 amino acids. DNA of the CDR3: TGTGCCAGTAGTCCACAGGGACAGGCTGCCTCCTACGAGCAGTACTTC. This encodes CASSPQGQAASYEQYF.

The chain has TRBV5-1 and TRBJ2-3; D unclear. V was shortened by 0 bases and J by 4 bases, with 12 bases between the two germline ends. Germline assignment: CDR1 SGHRS and CDR2 YFSETQ. CDR3 size: 15 residues. The CDR3 DNA reads as TGCGCCAGCAGCTTGGCAGTACCAGAGGCAGATACGCAGTATTTT. It translates to CASSLAVPEADTQYF. The full variable domain, completed using reference TRBV5-1 and TRBJ2-3, is KAGVTQTPRYLIKTRGQQVTLSCSPISGHRSVSWYQQTPGQGLQFLFEYFSETQRNKGNFPGRFSGRQFSNSRSEMNVSTLELGDSALYLCASSLAVPEADTQYFGPGTRLTVL.

The chain is built from TRBV27 and TRBJ2-5; no clear D gene. Germline CDR1 MNHEY, CDR2 SMNVEV (reference sequence). The CDR3 loop spans 15 amino acids. V lost 7 bases and J 5 bases, leaving 20 bases between the germline ends. The CDR3 DNA reads as TGTGCCAGCATCAATCCCCGAGAGGCGGAGGAGACCCAGTACTTC. This codes for CASINPREAEETQYF.

This chain joins TRBV4-3 and TRBJ1-2; the match to TRBD1 covers 7 bases. This CDR3 is built from 15 residues. With V trimmed by 0 bases and J by 3 bases, 4 bases remained unmatched. Germline loops: CDR1 LGHNA, CDR2 YSLEER. CDR3 bases: TGCGCCAGCAGCCAAGATCCGGGACAGTACTATGGCTACACCTTC. Its protein is CASSQDPGQYYGYTF.

V is TRBV2 and J is TRBJ1-4; no clear D gene. Germline CDR1 is SNHLY and CDR2 is FYNNEI. The CDR3 covers 15 residues. Trimming cost V 1 base and J 8 bases, with 14 bases left between them. This chain's CDR3 is CASSEGDARGEKLFF. The CDR3 coding sequence is TGTGCCAGCAGTGAAGGAGACGCCCGGGGAGAAAAACTGTTTTTT.

For this clone: Other nucleotide sequences from this sample produce the same CDR3. The rearrangement uses TRBV6-6 and TRBJ2-7, with D possibly matching TRBD2 (6 bases). Trimming shortened V by 0 bases and J by 4 bases, and 7 bases separated the two germline ends. Germline-derived CDR1 and CDR2 are MNHNY and SVGAGI (reference sequence). The CDR3 contains 13 residues. The CDR3 loop is CASSYSRGYEQYF. CDR3 sequence (DNA): TGTGCCAGCAGTTACTCTCGGGGGTACGAGCAGTACTTC.